Shown below are 20 T cell receptor beta chains from a single sample sequenced in a study of T cells in localized non-small cell lung cancer. Sequencing was performed with immunoSEQ multiplex PCR; in TCRdb, only in-frame clones are kept and a portion is missing. The data show more than 2,500 clones, roughly 40% seen once. Sequenced here: lung tumor tissue, sampled before any cancer treatment. Receptors were obtained from a woman aged 40 to 75 with stage II squamous cell lung carcinoma.

The chain joins TRBV25-1 to TRBJ2-3; the D is unclear. This CDR3 comprises 12 residues. V was pared by 4 bases and J by 5 bases, with 7 bases between. The germline gives CDR1 MGHDK, CDR2 SYGVNS. The CDR3 region has the DNA TGTGCCAGCAGTGGATGGGTAGATACGCAGTATTTT. It yields the protein CASSGWVDTQYF.

The V gene is TRBV28, the J gene TRBJ1-2; D gene uncertain. CDR1 and CDR2 from the germline V gene are MDHEN and SYDVKM. The CDR3 extends over 14 amino acids. Trimming shortened V by 4 bases and J by 6 bases, and 15 bases separated the two germline ends. The CDR3 here is CASSSSGQRHGYTF. In DNA form, the CDR3 reads TGTGCCAGCAGTTCCTCGGGCCAGCGTCATGGCTACACCTTC.

In its sample, this clone was seen a few times. DNA of the CDR3: TGTGCCAGCAGCTTACATATTAATGAAAAACTGTTTTTT. Residues: CASSLHINEKLFF. The genes are TRBV7-8 and TRBJ1-4; no firm D call. Trimming removed 2 bases from V and 4 bases from J, with 5 bases in between. The CDR3 consists of 13 residues. Germline CDR1 and CDR2: SGHVS and FQNEAQ.

The V and J genes are TRBV4-1 and TRBJ2-2; possible D gene TRBD2, 5 bases. Germline CDR1 is MGHRA and CDR2 is YSYEKL. CDR3 length equals 15 residues. Between the trimmed V and J ends, which lost 4 bases and 7 bases, there was a span of 16 bases. CDR3 bases: TGCGCCAGCAGCCCAATGGGAGCCCAGTACGGGGAGCTGTTTTTT. Protein product: CASSPMGAQYGELFF.

The chain links TRBV5-1 to TRBJ2-2, with D perhaps matching TRBD1 (5 bases). The CDR3 extends over 15 amino acids. V was cut by 2 bases and J by 2 bases, with 10 bases left in between. Germline values: CDR1 SGHRS, CDR2 YFSETQ. CDR3 nucleotide sequence: TGCGCCAGCAGCTTCGGGCAGGGCAACACCGGGGAGCTGTTTTTT. Protein: CASSFGQGNTGELFF.

This chain connects TRBV18 to TRBJ1-1; a weak D match, TRBD1 (5 bases). Germline V gene lookup returns CDR1 KGHSH and CDR2 LQKENI. This CDR3 region has 16 residues. V shed 1 base and J shed 3 bases, with 15 bases lying between them. The CDR3: CASSPRLAGSDTEAFF. DNA for the CDR3: TGTGCCAGCTCACCACGGTTGGCAGGGTCCGACACTGAAGCTTTCTTT. Using reference TRBV18 and TRBJ1-1 for the parts outside the CDR3, the full variable domain is NAGVMQNPRHLVRRRGQEARLRCSPMKGHSHVYWYRQLPEEGLKFMVYLQKENIIDESGMPKERFSAEFPKEGPSILRIQQVVRGDSAAYFCASSPRLAGSDTEAFFGQGTRLTVV.

This clone is medium-sized (0.01 to 0.1%) in the sample. This rearrangement joins TRBV11-3 to TRBJ2-3; D may be TRBD1 (6 bases). The germline CDR1 and CDR2 sequences are SGHNT and YENEEA. The V gene lost 1 base and the J gene lost 2 bases, with 13 bases spanning the gap. This CDR3 spans 16 amino acids. The CDR3 nucleotides are TGTGCCAGCAGCTTAGGGAAAGGGGGATACACAGATACGCAGTATTTT. Amino acids: CASSLGKGGYTDTQYF.

J is TRBJ2-6 and V is TRBV6-8, with D unclear. Germline V gene lookup returns CDR1 MNHGY and CDR2 SAAAGT. V gave up 5 bases and J gave up 0 bases, with 5 bases separating them. The CDR3 sequence is 14 residues long. The CDR3 loop reads CASSGVSGANVLTF. The CDR3 bases are TGTGCCAGCAGTGGGGTCTCTGGGGCCAACGTCCTGACTTTC.

The genes are TRBV19 and TRBJ1-5, with D tentatively TRBD1 (5 bases). There are 13 residues in the CDR3. Germline assignment: CDR1 LNHDA and CDR2 SQIVND (reference sequence). Trimming stripped 7 bases from V and 3 bases from J, with 10 bases between. CDR3 loop: CASNIRDNQPQHF. The CDR3, as DNA: TGTGCCAGTAATATCAGGGACAATCAGCCCCAGCATTTT.

This clone was counted only a few times. The rearrangement links TRBV9 to TRBJ2-5; D call uncertain. Between the trimmed V and J ends, which lost 0 bases and 2 bases, there was a span of 5 bases. Germline V gene lookup returns CDR1 SGDLS and CDR2 YYNGEE. The CDR3 consists of 13 residues. CDR3 protein: CASSVGRQETQYF. The CDR3 DNA sequence: TGTGCCAGCAGCGTAGGGCGTCAAGAGACCCAGTACTTC.

The chain is built from TRBV18 and TRBJ1-1; maybe TRBD1 (6 bases). CDR1 and CDR2 (germline): KGHSH, LQKENI. The CDR3 sequence is 15 residues long. Trimming stripped 3 bases from V and 1 base from J, with 12 bases between. The chain's CDR3 is CASSPWTAENTEAFF. The CDR3 nucleotides read TGTGCCAGCTCACCGTGGACAGCAGAGAACACTGAAGCTTTCTTT.

This clone rates as large. J is TRBJ1-2 and V is TRBV11-3; tentatively, D is TRBD1 (6 bases). Germline V gives CDR1 SGHNT, CDR2 YENEEA. V lost 4 bases to trimming and J lost 5 bases, with 23 bases between them. The CDR3 runs 17 residues. Here the CDR3 DNA reads TGTGCCAGCAGCTCATTCATCACAGGGTTGGGGCAGTATGGCTACACCTTC. Its translation: CASSSFITGLGQYGYTF.

The chain combines TRBV15 with TRBJ2-5; either TRBD1 or TRBD2 may supply D (5 bases each). The CDR3 is 15 residues long. V was cut by 7 bases and J by 4 bases, with 19 bases left in between. Germline CDR1 is LNHNV and CDR2 is YYDKDF (reference sequence). The CDR3 spells CATTLGQGSGETQYF. The CDR3 nucleotides read TGTGCCACCACCCTGGGTCAGGGCAGCGGAGAGACCCAGTACTTC.

This clone was counted between two and nine times. CDR3 nucleotide sequence: TGTGCCAGCAGTGAAACCGCATCCCCGTACAATGAGCAGTTCTTC. Translated: CASSETASPYNEQFF. The chain carries TRBV2 and TRBJ2-1; unclear D gene. Trimming stripped 2 bases from V and 4 bases from J, with 12 bases between. Germline CDR1 reads SNHLY; CDR2 reads FYNNEI. The CDR3 is 15 residues long.

V gene TRBV28 combines with J gene TRBJ1-2; perhaps TRBD1 as D (6 bases). Between the trimmed V and J ends, which lost 7 bases and 5 bases, there was a span of 26 bases. The length of the CDR3 is 17 residues. Germline V lookup: CDR1 MDHEN, CDR2 SYDVKM. CDR3 nucleotide sequence: TGTGCCAGCACGAAAAGAGGCTCGGGGGGCGTGTTTTATGGCTACACCTTC. This sequence encodes CASTKRGSGGVFYGYTF.

This clone came up a few times. The rearrangement links TRBV28 to TRBJ2-1; 7 bases are a match to TRBD1. Trimming cost V 11 bases and J 4 bases; bases outside gene matches: 8. Germline V gene lookup returns CDR1 MDHEN and CDR2 SYDVKM. The CDR3 contains 13 residues. The DNA for the CDR3 is TGTGCCTACGGGACAGACGATTACAATGAGCAGTTCTTC. It is translated as CAYGTDDYNEQFF.

This clone came up a few times. The chain employs TRBV11-3 and TRBJ1-1; 7 bases map to TRBD1. Germline V CDR1 and CDR2: SGHNT, YENEEA. CDR3 length: 14 residues. The V segment lost 5 bases and the J segment 2 bases; nucleotides outside the gene matches: 5. For the CDR3, the DNA is TGTGCCAGCAGCCCACAGGGGAGCAACACTGAAGCTTTCTTT. Protein sequence: CASSPQGSNTEAFF.

The chain is built from TRBV28 and TRBJ2-7; 9 nucleotides line up with TRBD2. V was pared by 2 bases and J by 7 bases, with 9 bases of the junction left unmatched. The CDR3 contains 15 residues. Germline lookup yields CDR1 MDHEN and CDR2 SYDVKM. This CDR3 reads CASSLVRGGAYEQYV. The CDR3 DNA reads TGTGCCAGCAGTTTAGTTCGCGGGGGGGCGTATGAGCAGTACGTC.

The J gene is TRBJ2-2, the V gene TRBV29-1; D is possibly TRBD2 (5 bases). Germline V gives CDR1 SQVTM, CDR2 ANQGSEA. The CDR3 contains 14 residues. V dropped 3 bases and J dropped 1 base, with 9 bases sitting between them. CDR3 nucleotide sequence: TGCAGCGTTGAGGGCGGGTTGAACACCGGGGAGCTGTTTTTT. Protein product: CSVEGGLNTGELFF.

The V and J genes are TRBV29-1 and TRBJ2-2; 7 bases align to TRBD1. V was pared by 6 bases and J by 2 bases, with 6 bases of the junction left unmatched. This CDR3 region has 14 residues. The V gene's germline CDR1 is SQVTM and CDR2 ANQGSEA. The DNA of the CDR3 is TGCAGCGTGACCAGACAGGGTAACACCGGGGAGCTGTTTTTT. This gives the protein CSVTRQGNTGELFF.